The 2 T cell receptor beta chains in this list originate from one sample, sequenced in a study of blood T cell repertoires in COVID-19. Only in-frame clones appear in the TCRdb table, and some are missing; sequencing was by immunoSEQ multiplex PCR. Among roughly 31,000 clones, approximately 87% were seen once, and the ten largest hold about 24%. Sequencing used peripheral blood. Source of these receptors: a human donor with active COVID-19. The donor label of this sample is uncertain.

This rearrangement joins TRBV7-3 to TRBJ2-1; 10 positions agree with TRBD2. The CDR3 totals 15 residues. Germline CDR1 and CDR2: SGHTA and FQGTGA. Trimming removed 2 bases from V and 6 bases from J; junction bases left unmatched: 4. Here the CDR3 DNA reads TGTGCCAGCAGCTTAGGGGCTAGCGGGAGCAATGAGCAGTTCTTC. This codes for CASSLGASGSNEQFF.

V gene TRBV7-3 combines with J gene TRBJ1-1, with D hard to call. The germline gives CDR1 SGHTA, CDR2 FQGTGA. This CDR3 has 13 residues. V gave up 4 bases and J gave up 5 bases, with 11 bases separating them. CDR3 coding DNA: TGTGCCAGCAGCTCCAGTTTAGCGACTGAAGCTTTCTTT. It yields the protein CASSSSLATEAFF.